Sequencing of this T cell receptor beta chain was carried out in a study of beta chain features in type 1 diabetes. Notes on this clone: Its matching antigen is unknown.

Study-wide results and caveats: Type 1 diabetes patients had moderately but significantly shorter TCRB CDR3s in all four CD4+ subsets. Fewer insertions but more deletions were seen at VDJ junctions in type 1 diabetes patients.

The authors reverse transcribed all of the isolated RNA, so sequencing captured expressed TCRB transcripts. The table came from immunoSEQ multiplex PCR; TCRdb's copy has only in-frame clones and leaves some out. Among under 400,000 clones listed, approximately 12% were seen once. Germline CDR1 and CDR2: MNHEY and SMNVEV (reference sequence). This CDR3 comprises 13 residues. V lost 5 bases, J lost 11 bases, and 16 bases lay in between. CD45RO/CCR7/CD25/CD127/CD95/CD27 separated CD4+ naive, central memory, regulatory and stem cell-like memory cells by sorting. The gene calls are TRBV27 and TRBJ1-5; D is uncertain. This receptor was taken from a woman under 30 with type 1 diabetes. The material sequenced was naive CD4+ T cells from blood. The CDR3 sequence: CASSPRPPAAQHF. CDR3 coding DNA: TGTGCCAGCAGTCCGCGGCCCCCTGCGGCCCAGCATTTT.